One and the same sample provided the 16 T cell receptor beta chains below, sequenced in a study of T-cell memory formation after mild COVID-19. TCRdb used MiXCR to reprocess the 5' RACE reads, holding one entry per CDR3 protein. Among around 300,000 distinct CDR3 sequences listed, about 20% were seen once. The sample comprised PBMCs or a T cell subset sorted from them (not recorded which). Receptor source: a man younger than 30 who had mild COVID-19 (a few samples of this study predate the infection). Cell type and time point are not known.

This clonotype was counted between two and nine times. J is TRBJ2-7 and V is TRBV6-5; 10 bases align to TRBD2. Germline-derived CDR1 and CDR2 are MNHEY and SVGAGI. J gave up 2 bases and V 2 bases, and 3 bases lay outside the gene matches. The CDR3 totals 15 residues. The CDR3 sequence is CASSYAAGGTYEQYV. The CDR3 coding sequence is TGTGCCAGCAGTTACGCAGCGGGGGGGACCTACGAGCAGTACGTC.

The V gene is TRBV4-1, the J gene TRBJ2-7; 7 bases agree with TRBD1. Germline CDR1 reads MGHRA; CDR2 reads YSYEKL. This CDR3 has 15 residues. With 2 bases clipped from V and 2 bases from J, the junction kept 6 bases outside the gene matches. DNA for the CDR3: TGCGCCAGCAGCCAACGGAACAGGGGTCCCTACGAGCAGTACTTC. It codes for CASSQRNRGPYEQYF.

This CDR3 reads CASSYPRRTGIGNQPQHF. The CDR3 coding sequence is TGTGCCAGCAGTTACCCGCGGAGGACTGGAATCGGCAATCAGCCCCAGCATTTT. The chain uses TRBV6-6 and TRBJ1-5; no reliable D call. V lost 2 bases, J lost 2 bases, and 19 bases lay in between. There are 18 residues in the CDR3. Germline V gene lookup returns CDR1 MNHNY and CDR2 SVGAGI (reference sequence).

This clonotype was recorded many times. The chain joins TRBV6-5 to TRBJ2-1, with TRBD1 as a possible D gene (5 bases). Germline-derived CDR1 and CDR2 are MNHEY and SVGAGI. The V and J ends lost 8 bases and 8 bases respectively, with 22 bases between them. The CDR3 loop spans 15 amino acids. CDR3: CASGAPAQGYYEQFF. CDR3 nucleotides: TGTGCCAGCGGCGCCCCGGCTCAGGGATATTATGAGCAGTTCTTC.

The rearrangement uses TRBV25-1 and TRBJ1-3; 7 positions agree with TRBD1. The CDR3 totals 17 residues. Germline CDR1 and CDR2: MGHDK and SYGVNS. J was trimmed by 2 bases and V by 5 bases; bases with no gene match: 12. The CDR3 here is CASSTSHLGTAGNTIYF. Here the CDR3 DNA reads TGTGCCAGCAGTACCAGTCACCTCGGGACAGCTGGAAACACCATATATTTT.

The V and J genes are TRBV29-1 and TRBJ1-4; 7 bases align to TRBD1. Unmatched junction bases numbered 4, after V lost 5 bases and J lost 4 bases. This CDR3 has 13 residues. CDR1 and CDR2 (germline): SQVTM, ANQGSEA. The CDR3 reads CSVKRGLNEKLFF. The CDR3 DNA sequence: TGCAGCGTTAAAAGGGGGCTTAATGAAAAACTGTTTTTT.

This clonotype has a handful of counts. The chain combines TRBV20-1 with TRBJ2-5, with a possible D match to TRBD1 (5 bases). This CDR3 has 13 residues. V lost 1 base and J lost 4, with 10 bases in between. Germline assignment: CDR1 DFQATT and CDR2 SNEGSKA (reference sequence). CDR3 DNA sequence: TGCAGTGCTAGAGTTGGCAGGGCAGAGACCCAGTACTTC. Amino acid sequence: CSARVGRAETQYF.

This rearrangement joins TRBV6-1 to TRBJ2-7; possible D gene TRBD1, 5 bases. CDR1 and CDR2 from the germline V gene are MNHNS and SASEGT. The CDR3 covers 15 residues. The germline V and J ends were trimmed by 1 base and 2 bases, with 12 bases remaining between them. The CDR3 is CASSEGGSSTYEQYV. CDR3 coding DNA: TGTGCCAGCAGTGAAGGGGGCAGCTCGACCTACGAGCAGTACGTC.

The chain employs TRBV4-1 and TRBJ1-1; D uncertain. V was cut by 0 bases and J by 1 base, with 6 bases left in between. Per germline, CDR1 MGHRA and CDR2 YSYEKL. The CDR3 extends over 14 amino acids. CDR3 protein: CASSQERRNTEAFF. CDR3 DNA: TGCGCCAGCAGCCAAGAAAGGCGGAACACTGAAGCTTTCTTT.

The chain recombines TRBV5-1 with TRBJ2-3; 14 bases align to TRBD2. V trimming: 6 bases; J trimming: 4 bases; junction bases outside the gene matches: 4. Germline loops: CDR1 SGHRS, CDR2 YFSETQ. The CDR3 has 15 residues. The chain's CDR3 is CASNGLAGGADTQYF. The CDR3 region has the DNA TGCGCCAGCAACGGACTAGCGGGGGGAGCAGATACGCAGTATTTT.

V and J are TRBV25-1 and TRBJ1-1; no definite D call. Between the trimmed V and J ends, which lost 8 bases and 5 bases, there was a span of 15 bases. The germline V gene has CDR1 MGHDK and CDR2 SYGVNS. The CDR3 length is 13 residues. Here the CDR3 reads CASAYTAATEAFF. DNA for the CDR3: TGTGCCAGCGCATATACAGCGGCGACTGAAGCTTTCTTT.

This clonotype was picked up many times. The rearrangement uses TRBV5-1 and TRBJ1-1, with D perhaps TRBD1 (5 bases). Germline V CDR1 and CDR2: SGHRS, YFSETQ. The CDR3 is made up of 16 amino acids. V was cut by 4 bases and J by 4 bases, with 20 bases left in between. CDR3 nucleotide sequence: TGCGCCAGCAGCCATCCTCGGGGGTCCGGACCCACTGAAGCTTTCTTT. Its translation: CASSHPRGSGPTEAFF.

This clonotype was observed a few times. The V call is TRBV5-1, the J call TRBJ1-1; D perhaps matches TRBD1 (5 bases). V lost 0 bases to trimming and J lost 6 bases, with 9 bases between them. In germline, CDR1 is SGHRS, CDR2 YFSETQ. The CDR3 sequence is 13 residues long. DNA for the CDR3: TGCGCCAGCAGCTTGGTAGGGGTCGCTGAAGCTTTCTTT. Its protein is CASSLVGVAEAFF.

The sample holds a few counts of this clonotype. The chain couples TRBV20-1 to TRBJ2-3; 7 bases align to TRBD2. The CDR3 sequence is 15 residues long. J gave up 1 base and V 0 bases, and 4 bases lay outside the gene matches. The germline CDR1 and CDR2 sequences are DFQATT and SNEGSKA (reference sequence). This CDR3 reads CSAREPGGGTDTQYF. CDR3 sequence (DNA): TGCAGTGCTAGAGAGCCGGGGGGTGGCACAGATACGCAGTATTTT.

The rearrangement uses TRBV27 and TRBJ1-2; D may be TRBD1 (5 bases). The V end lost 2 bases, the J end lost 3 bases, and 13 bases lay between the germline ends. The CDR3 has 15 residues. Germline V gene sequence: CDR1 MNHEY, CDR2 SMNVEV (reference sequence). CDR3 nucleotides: TGTGCCAGCAGTTTAGTATTTGGGACGGACTATGGCTACACCTTC. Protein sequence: CASSLVFGTDYGYTF.

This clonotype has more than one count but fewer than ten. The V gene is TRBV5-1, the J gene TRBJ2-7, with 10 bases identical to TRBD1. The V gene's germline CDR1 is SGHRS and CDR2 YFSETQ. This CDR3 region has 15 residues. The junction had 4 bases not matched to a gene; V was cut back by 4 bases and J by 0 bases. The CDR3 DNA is TGCGCCAGCAGCAGGGGGACAGGGGACTCCTACGAGCAGTACGTC. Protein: CASSRGTGDSYEQYV.